Shown below are 13 T cell receptor beta chains from a single sample sequenced in a study of blood T cell repertoires in COVID-19. Measured with immunoSEQ multiplex PCR; TCRdb has only the in-frame clones, and not every one. The repertoire holds roughly 500,000 clones, with 85% to 90% as singletons. The sequenced material came from peripheral blood. These receptors all stem from a man aged 18 to 35 with COVID-19, enrolled during active disease.

V usage is TRBV3-1 (or the pseudogene TRBV3-2) and J usage is TRBJ1-1, with a tentative D call TRBD1 (6 bases). The CDR3 spans 14 residues. V was cut by 3 bases and J by 5 bases, with 13 bases left in between. Germline V gene sequence: CDR1 LGHDT, CDR2 YNNKEL (reference sequence). The CDR3 DNA reads as TGTGCCAGCAGCCACGGCAGGGGTGGGACTGAAGCTTTCTTT. Translating gives CASSHGRGGTEAFF.

This sequence joins TRBV27 and TRBJ2-7; 9 nucleotides match TRBD2. The trim removed 2 bases at V and 2 bases at J, leaving 4 bases unmatched. This CDR3 is 15 amino acids long. Germline V gene sequence: CDR1 MNHEY, CDR2 SMNVEV (reference sequence). The CDR3 loop reads CASSLRGGGAYEQYF. The CDR3 DNA follows: TGTGCCAGCAGTTTACGAGGCGGGGGGGCCTACGAGCAGTACTTC.

The chain carries TRBV28 and TRBJ2-7; tentatively, D is TRBD2 (6 bases). The germline gives CDR1 MDHEN, CDR2 SYDVKM. There are 14 residues in the CDR3. V was cut by 3 bases and J by 3 bases, with 12 bases left in between. The DNA of the CDR3 is TGTGCCAGCAGTTTTTGGCAGGAGGGCTACGAGCAGTACTTC. It encodes CASSFWQEGYEQYF.

The rearrangement joins TRBV5-1 to TRBJ1-3, with TRBD1 as a possible D gene (6 bases). Germline values: CDR1 SGHRS, CDR2 YFSETQ. The CDR3 runs 15 residues. Trimming shortened V by 4 bases and J by 1 base, and 12 bases separated the two germline ends. The CDR3 bases are TGCGCCAGCAGCACTACAGGGTTATCTGGAAACACCATATATTTT. Its protein is CASSTTGLSGNTIYF.

The rearrangement links TRBV11-2 to TRBJ2-5; 10 bases are shared with TRBD2. This CDR3 comprises 21 residues. Trimming removed 6 bases from V and 4 bases from J; junction bases left unmatched: 26. Looked up from germline, CDR1 is SGHAT and CDR2 is FQNNGV. The CDR3 nucleotides read TGTGCCAGCAGTTTAACCGGAGGGGCGTTAAGCGGGGGGGCCCGAGGAGAGACCCAGTACTTC. Protein sequence: CASSLTGGALSGGARGETQYF.

The J gene is TRBJ2-3, the V gene TRBV5-4; a possible D gene is TRBD2 (7 bases). Looked up from germline, CDR1 is SGHNT and CDR2 is YYREEE (reference sequence). The CDR3 is made up of 18 amino acids. V dropped 0 bases and J dropped 0 bases, with 17 bases sitting between them. The CDR3 DNA follows: TGTGCCAGCAGCTTGGCCTGGGGGGGGCAGGGAAGCACAGATACGCAGTATTTT. Its protein is CASSLAWGGQGSTDTQYF.

The chain recombines TRBV19 with TRBJ2-6; D remains unclear. Per germline, CDR1 LNHDA and CDR2 SQIVND (reference sequence). The CDR3 has 16 residues. Trimming left V 4 bases short and J 0 bases short, with 10 bases between. The CDR3 is CASSSHSDSGANVLTF. The DNA of the CDR3 is TGTGCCAGTAGTAGCCATAGTGACTCTGGGGCCAACGTCCTGACTTTC.

This chain joins TRBV6-5 and TRBJ2-1; 7 bases agree with TRBD2. CDR1 and CDR2 from the germline V gene are MNHEY and SVGAGI. The V gene end was trimmed by 0 bases and the J gene end by 10 bases; junction bases not matched to a gene: 6. The CDR3 loop spans 14 amino acids. This chain's CDR3 is CASSYSPGLREQFF. CDR3 sequence (DNA): TGTGCCAGCAGTTACTCTCCGGGACTACGAGAGCAGTTCTTC.

The CDR3: CASRSGVNTGELFF. The CDR3 DNA sequence: TGCGCCAGCAGATCCGGGGTGAACACCGGGGAGCTGTTTTTT. The V and J genes are TRBV5-1 and TRBJ2-2; possible D gene TRBD2, 5 bases. Looked up from germline, CDR1 is SGHRS and CDR2 is YFSETQ. The CDR3 loop spans 14 amino acids. V was trimmed by 5 bases and J by 1 base, leaving 9 bases between them.

J is TRBJ1-5 and V is TRBV2; the match to TRBD1 covers 7 bases. The trim removed 6 bases at V and 6 bases at J, leaving 8 bases unmatched. CDR1 is SNHLY, CDR2 FYNNEI, per germline. This CDR3 region has 14 residues. The CDR3 DNA sequence: TGTGCCAGCAGGGATTCAGGGGGAGTTCAGCCCCAGCATTTT. The encoded protein is CASRDSGGVQPQHF. The whole variable domain, filled in from reference TRBV2 and TRBJ1-5, reads EPEVTQTPSHQVTQMGQEVILRCVPISNHLYFYWYRQILGQKVEFLVSFYNNEISEKSEIFDDQFSVERPDGSNFTLKIRSTKLEDSAMYFCASRDSGGVQPQHFGDGTRLSIL.

The chain has TRBV6-1 and TRBJ1-5; D unresolved. Germline CDR1 reads MNHNS; CDR2 reads SASEGT. Trimming removed 4 bases from V and 0 bases from J, with 16 bases in between. This CDR3 has 17 residues. The CDR3 region has the DNA TGTGCCAGCAGTGTGGGTCGGGTACCGCATAGCAATCAGCCCCAGCATTTT. Protein sequence: CASSVGRVPHSNQPQHF.

The V and J genes are TRBV4-1 and TRBJ2-3; D is possibly TRBD1 (5 bases). V lost 0 bases, J lost 0 bases, and 13 bases lay in between. This CDR3 comprises 17 residues. Looked up from germline, CDR1 is MGHRA and CDR2 is YSYEKL. CDR3: CASSQESVGPSTDTQYF. CDR3 DNA: TGCGCCAGCAGCCAAGAGTCTGTGGGGCCCAGCACAGATACGCAGTATTTT.

The chain carries TRBV7-9 and TRBJ2-5, with TRBD2 matching over 7 bases. The V and J ends lost 1 base and 0 bases, in that order; junction bases with no gene match: 8. CDR3 length: 17 amino acids. Germline CDR1 SEHNR, CDR2 FQNEAQ (reference sequence). The CDR3 bases are TGTGCCAGCAGCTTAGATGGCAGGCGGGGGTACCAAGAGACCCAGTACTTC. Translated, it gives CASSLDGRRGYQETQYF.